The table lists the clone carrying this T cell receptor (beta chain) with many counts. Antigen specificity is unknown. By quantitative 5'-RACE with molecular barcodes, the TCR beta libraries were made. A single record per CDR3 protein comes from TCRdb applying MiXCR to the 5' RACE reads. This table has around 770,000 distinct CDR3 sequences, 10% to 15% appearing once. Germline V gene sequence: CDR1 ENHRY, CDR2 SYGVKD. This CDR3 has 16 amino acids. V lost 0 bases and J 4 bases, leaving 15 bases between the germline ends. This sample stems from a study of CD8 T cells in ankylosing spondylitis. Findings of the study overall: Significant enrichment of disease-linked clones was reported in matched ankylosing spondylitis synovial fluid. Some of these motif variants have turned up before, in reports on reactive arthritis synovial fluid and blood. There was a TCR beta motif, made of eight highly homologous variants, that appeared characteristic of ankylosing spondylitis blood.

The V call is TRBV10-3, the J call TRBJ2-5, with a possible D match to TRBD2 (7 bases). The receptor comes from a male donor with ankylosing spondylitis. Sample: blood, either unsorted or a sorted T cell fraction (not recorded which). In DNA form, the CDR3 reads TGTGCCATCAGTGAGTCGGCGGGGGCTGTGGGAGAGACCCAGTACTTC. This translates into CAISESAGAVGETQYF.